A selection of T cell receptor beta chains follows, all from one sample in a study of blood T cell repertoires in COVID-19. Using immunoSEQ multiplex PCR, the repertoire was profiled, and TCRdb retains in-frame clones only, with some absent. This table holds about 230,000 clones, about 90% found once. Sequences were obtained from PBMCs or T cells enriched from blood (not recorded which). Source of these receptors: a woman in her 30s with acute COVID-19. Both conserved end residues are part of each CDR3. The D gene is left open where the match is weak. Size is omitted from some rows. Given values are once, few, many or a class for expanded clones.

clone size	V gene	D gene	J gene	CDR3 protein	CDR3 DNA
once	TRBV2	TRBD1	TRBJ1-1	CASRGDRGSTEAFF	TGTGCCAGCAGGGGGGACAGGGGGAGCACTGAAGCTTTCTTT
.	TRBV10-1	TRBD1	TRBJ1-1	CASSDNRDSHTEAFF	TGCGCCAGCAGTGACAACCGGGACAGCCACACTGAAGCTTTCTTT
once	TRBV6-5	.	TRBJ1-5	CASSLTKPSRQPQHF	TGTGCCAGCAGTTTAACTAAACCGAGTCGCCAGCCCCAGCATTTT
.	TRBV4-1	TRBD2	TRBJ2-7	CASSRSGGESPEQYF	TGCGCCAGCAGCCGTAGCGGGGGGGAAAGTCCTGAGCAGTACTTC
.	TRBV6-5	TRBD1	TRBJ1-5	CASRIGTASNQPQHF	TGTGCCAGCAGAATCGGGACAGCTAGCAATCAGCCCCAGCATTTT
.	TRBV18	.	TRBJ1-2	CASSPSGMSNYGYTF	TGTGCCAGCTCACCTTCCGGGATGTCGAACTATGGCTACACCTTC
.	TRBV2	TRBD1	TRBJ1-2	CASSEATGANYGYTF	TGTGCCAGCAGTGAAGCAACAGGGGCTAACTATGGCTACACCTTC
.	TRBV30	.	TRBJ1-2	CAWSVVGEGGYTF	TGTGCCTGGAGTGTGGTAGGGGAGGGTGGCTACACCTTC
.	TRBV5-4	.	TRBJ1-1	CASSLVGARTEAFF	TGTGCCAGCAGCTTGGTGGGGGCGCGGACTGAAGCTTTCTTT
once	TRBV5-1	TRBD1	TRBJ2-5	CASSYGTAQETQYF	TGCGCCAGCAGCTATGGGACAGCTCAAGAGACCCAGTACTTC
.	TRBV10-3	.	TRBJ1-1	CAISESFREDVYTEAFF	TGTGCCATCAGTGAGTCGTTCAGGGAAGATGTTTACACTGAAGCTTTCTTT
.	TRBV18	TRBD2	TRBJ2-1	CASSALATSGGDSYNEQFF	TGTGCCAGCTCAGCTCTCGCGACTAGCGGGGGGGACTCCTACAATGAGCAGTTCTTC
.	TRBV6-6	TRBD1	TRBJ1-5	CASTTSRDRENQPQHF	TGTGCCAGCACAACCTCCCGGGACAGGGAAAATCAGCCCCAGCATTTT
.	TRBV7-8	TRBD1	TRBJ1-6	CASSLAGQGSSPLHF	TGTGCCAGCAGCTTAGCGGGACAGGGGAGTTCACCCCTCCACTTT
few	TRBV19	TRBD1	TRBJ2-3	CASSPRTGGRGDTQYF	TGTGCCAGTAGTCCCCGGACAGGGGGTCGCGGTGATACGCAGTATTTT
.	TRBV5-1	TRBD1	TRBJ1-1	CASSLGGTGATEAFF	TGCGCCAGCAGCTTGGGAGGGACAGGGGCCACTGAAGCTTTCTTT
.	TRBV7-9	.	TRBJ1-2	CASSLNEGYTF	TGTGCCAGCAGCTTAAACGAGGGCTACACCTTC
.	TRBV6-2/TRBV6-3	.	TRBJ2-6	CASSSQGSGANVLTF	TGTGCCAGCAGTTCCCAGGGGTCAGGGGCCAACGTCCTGACTTTC
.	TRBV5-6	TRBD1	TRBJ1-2	CASSSDRAQGGYTF	TGTGCCAGCAGCTCCGACAGGGCCCAGGGGGGCTACACCTTC
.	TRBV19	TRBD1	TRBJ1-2	CASSLDRDYGYTF	TGTGCCAGTAGCCTAGACAGGGACTATGGCTACACCTTC
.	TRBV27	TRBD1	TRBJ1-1	CASSIQGRGTEAFF	TGTGCCAGCAGTATACAGGGGCGGGGCACTGAAGCTTTCTTT
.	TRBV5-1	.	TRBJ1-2	CASSLIGQNYGYTF	TGCGCCAGCAGCTTGATAGGACAGAACTATGGCTACACCTTC
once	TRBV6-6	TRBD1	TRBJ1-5	CASGTGVQPQHF	TGTGCCAGCGGTACAGGGGTTCAGCCCCAGCATTTT
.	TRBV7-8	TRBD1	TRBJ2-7	CASSLDRTSSYEQYF	TGTGCCAGCAGCTTGGACAGGACCAGCTCCTACGAGCAGTACTTC
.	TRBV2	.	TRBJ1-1	CASSEARIMNTEAFF	TGTGCCAGCAGTGAGGCCAGGATCATGAACACTGAAGCTTTCTTT
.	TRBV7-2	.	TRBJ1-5	CASSLYRDSNQPQHF	TGTGCCAGCAGCTTATACAGGGATAGCAATCAGCCCCAGCATTTT
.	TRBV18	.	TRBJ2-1	CASSPRGGAFNNEQFF	TGTGCCAGCTCACCACGTGGGGGGGCGTTCAACAATGAGCAGTTCTTC
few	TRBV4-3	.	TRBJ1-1	CASSHLQDNEAFF	TGCGCCAGCAGCCACCTTCAGGATAATGAAGCTTTCTTT
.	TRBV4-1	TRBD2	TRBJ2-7	CASSQVGEGIYEQYF	TGCGCCAGCAGCCAGGTAGGGGAGGGGATATACGAGCAGTACTTC
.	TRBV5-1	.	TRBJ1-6	CASSLRSGDSPLHF	TGCGCCAGCAGCTTGCGGTCGGGAGATTCACCCCTCCACTTT
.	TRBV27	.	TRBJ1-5	CASSSRQSNQPQHF	TGTGCCAGCAGTTCTCGACAGAGCAATCAGCCCCAGCATTTT
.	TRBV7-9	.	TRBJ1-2	CAIRSTKLGDNYGYTF	TGTGCCATCCGTTCTACCAAACTCGGAGATAACTATGGCTACACCTTC
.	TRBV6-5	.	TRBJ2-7	CASNSRTYEQYF	TGTGCCAGCAACTCGCGAACCTACGAGCAGTACTTC
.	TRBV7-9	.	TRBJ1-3	CASSLGQGSGNTIYF	TGTGCCAGCAGCTTAGGGCAGGGGAGCGGAAACACCATATATTTT
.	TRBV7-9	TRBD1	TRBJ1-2	CASSPYGTGADGYTF	TGTGCCAGCAGCCCATACGGGACAGGGGCGGATGGCTACACCTTC
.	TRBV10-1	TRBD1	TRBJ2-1	CASSESRRQGLVNEQFF	TGCGCCAGCAGTGAGTCCCGCCGACAGGGTTTGGTCAATGAGCAGTTCTTC
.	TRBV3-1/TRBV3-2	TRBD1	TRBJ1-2	CASSPTGGGSYTF	TGTGCCAGCAGCCCCACAGGGGGTGGGAGCTACACCTTC
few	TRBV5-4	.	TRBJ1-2	CASRAYAGRKNGYTF	TGTGCCAGCAGGGCCTACGCGGGCCGTAAAAATGGCTACACCTTC
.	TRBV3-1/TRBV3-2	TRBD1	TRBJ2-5	CASSKTGGAEGTQYF	TGTGCCAGCAGCAAGACAGGGGGCGCTGAAGGGACCCAGTACTTC
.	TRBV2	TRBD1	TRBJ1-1	CASSRQGPNTEAFF	TGTGCCAGCAGTAGACAGGGACCGAACACTGAAGCTTTCTTT
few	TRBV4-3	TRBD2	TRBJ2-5	CASSQDRGLAAQETQYF	TGCGCCAGCAGCCAAGATCGGGGACTAGCGGCCCAAGAGACCCAGTACTTC
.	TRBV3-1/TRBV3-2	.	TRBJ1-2	CASSLLSQGLGYTF	TGTGCCAGCAGCCTTTTATCCCAGGGCCTTGGCTACACCTTC